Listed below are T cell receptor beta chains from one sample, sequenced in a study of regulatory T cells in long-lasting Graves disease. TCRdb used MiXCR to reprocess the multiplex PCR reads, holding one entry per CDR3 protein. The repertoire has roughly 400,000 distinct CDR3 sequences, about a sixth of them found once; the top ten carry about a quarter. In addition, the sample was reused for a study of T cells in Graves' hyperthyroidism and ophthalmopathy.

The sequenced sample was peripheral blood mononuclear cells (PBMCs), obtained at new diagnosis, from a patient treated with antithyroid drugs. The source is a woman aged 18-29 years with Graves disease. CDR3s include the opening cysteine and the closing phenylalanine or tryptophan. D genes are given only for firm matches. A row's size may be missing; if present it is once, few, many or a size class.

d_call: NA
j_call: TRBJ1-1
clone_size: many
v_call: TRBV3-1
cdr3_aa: CASSQDLKESAFF
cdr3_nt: TGTGCCAGCAGCCAAGATTTAAAGGAAAGCGCTTTCTTT

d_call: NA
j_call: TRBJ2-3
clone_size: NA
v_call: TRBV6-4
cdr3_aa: CASSGASTDTQYF
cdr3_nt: TGTGCCAGCAGTGGTGCCAGCACAGATACGCAGTATTTT

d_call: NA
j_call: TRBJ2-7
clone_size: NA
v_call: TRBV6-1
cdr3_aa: CASRNGQRDGEQYF
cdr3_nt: TGTGCCAGCAGAAACGGACAGCGGGACGGGGAGCAGTACTTC

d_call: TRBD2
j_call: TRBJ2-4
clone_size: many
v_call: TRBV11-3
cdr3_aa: CASSLSGTSGSLQYF
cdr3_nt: TGTGCCAGCAGCCTAAGCGGGACTAGCGGGTCTCTTCAGTACTTC

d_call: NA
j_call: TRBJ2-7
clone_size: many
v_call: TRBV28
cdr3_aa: CASRTRGGESYEQYF
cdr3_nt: TGTGCCAGCAGAACCCGAGGGGGGGAGTCCTACGAGCAGTACTTC

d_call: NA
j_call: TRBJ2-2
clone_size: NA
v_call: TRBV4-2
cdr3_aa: CASSQEGEPGELFF
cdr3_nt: TGTGCCAGCAGCCAAGAGGGCGAGCCCGGGGAGCTGTTTTTT

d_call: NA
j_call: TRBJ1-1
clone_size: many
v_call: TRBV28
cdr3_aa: CASSLRPLNTEAFF
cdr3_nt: TGTGCCAGCAGTCTCCGGCCACTGAACACTGAAGCTTTCTTT

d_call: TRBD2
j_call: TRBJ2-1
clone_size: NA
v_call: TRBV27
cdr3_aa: CASSSGTSGAYNEQFF
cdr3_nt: TGTGCCAGCAGTTCTGGGACTAGCGGGGCTTACAATGAGCAGTTCTTC

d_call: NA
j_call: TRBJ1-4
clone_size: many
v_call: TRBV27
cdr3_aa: CASTSRGGNEKLFF
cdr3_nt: TGTGCCAGCACATCTCGGGGGGGCAATGAAAAACTGTTTTTT

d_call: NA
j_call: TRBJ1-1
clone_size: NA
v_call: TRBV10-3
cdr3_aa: CAISESWDATEAFF
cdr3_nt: TGTGCCATCAGTGAGTCGTGGGATGCCACTGAAGCTTTCTTT

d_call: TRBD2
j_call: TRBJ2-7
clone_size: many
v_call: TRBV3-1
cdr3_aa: CASSQVGGGEGEQYF
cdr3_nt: TGTGCCAGCAGCCAAGTGGGAGGAGGGGAGGGCGAGCAGTACTTC

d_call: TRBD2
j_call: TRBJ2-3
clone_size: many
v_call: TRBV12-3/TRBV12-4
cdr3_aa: CASSFPSQLAGVSDTQYF
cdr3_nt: TGTGCCAGCAGTTTCCCCAGCCAACTAGCGGGAGTGTCAGATACGCAGTATTTT

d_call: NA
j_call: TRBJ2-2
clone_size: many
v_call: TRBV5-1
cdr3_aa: CASSRVALNTGELFF
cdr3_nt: TGCGCCAGCAGCCGGGTGGCTCTGAACACCGGGGAGCTGTTTTTT

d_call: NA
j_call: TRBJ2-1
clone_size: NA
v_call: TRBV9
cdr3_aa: CASSVEVRNNEQFF
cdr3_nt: TGTGCCAGCAGCGTAGAGGTGAGAAACAATGAGCAGTTCTTC

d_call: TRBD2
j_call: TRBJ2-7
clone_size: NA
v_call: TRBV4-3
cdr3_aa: CASSQESGGRAYEQYF
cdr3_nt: TGCGCCAGCAGCCAAGAGTCGGGAGGGAGGGCCTACGAGCAGTACTTC

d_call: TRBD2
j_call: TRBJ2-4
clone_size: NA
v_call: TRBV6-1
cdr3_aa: CASSTPTSGSYNEQYF
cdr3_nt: TGTGCCAGCAGCACACCGACTAGCGGGTCCTACAATGAGCAGTACTTC

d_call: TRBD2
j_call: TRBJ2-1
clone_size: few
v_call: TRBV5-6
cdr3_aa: CASLRREFDNEQFF
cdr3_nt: TGTGCCAGCTTAAGGCGGGAGTTCGACAATGAGCAGTTCTTC

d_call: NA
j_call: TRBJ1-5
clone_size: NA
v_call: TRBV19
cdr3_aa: CASSPYTGTGNQPQHF
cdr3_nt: TGTGCCAGTAGTCCGTATACAGGGACGGGGAATCAGCCCCAGCATTTT

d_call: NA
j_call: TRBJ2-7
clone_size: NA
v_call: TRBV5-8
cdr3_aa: CASSFQGSYEQYF
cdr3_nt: TGTGCCAGCAGCTTCCAGGGCTCCTACGAGCAGTACTTC

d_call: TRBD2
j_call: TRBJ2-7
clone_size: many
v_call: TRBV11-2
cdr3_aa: CASSLEGTSGFYYEQYF
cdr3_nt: TGTGCCAGCAGCTTAGAGGGGACTAGCGGGTTTTATTACGAGCAGTACTTC

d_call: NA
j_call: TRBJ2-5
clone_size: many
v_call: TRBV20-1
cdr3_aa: CSASGQGGETQYF
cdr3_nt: TGCAGTGCTAGTGGGCAGGGTGGAGAGACCCAGTACTTC

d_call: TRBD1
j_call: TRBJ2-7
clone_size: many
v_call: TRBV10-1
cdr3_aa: CASSESRFGLAGGYEQYF
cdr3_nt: TGCGCCAGCAGTGAGTCTCGGTTTGGGTTGGCAGGGGGCTACGAGCAGTACTTC

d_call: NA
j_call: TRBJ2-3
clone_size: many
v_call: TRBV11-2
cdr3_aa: CASSFAPDTQYF
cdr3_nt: TGTGCCAGCAGCTTCGCCCCAGATACGCAGTATTTT

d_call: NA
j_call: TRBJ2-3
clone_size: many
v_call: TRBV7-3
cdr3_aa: CASSSMGVTDTQYF
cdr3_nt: TGTGCCAGCAGCTCTATGGGGGTCACAGATACGCAGTATTTT

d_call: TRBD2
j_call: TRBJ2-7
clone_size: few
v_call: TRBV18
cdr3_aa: CASSIPSGRTEQYF
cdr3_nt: TGTGCCAGCTCAATCCCTAGCGGGAGGACCGAGCAGTACTTC

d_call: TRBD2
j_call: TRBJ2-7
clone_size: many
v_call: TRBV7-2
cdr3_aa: CASSTSGLDSYEQYF
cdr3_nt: TGTGCCAGCAGCACTAGCGGACTAGATTCCTACGAGCAGTACTTC

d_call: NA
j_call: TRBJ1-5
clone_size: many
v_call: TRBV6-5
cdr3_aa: CASSYFPPDPSWAQHF
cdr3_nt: TGTGCCAGCAGTTACTTTCCCCCGGACCCGTCTTGGGCCCAGCATTTT

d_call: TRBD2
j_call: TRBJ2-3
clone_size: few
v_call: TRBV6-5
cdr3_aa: CASSYSSSGVQYF
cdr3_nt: TGTGCCAGCAGTTACTCATCTAGCGGGGTCCAGTATTTT

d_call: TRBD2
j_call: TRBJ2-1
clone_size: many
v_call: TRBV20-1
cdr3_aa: CSAEGLAYNEQFF
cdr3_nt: TGCAGTGCTGAGGGACTAGCCTACAATGAGCAGTTCTTC

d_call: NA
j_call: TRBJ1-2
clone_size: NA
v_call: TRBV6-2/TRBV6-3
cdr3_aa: CASSYSQLNYGYTF
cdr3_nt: TGTGCCAGCAGTTACTCTCAGCTGAACTATGGCTACACCTTC

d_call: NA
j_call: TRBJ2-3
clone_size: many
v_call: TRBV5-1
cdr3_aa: CASSPDFGDTQYF
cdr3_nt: TGCGCCAGCAGCCCCGATTTCGGAGATACGCAGTATTTT

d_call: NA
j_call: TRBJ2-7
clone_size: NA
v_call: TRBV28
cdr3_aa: CASTDRAATYEQYF
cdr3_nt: TGTGCCAGCACCGACCGCGCGGCGACCTACGAGCAGTACTTC

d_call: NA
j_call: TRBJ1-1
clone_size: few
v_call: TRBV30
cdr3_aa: CAGGAGGDYTEAFF
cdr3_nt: TGTGCCGGGGGGGCCGGAGGGGACTACACTGAAGCTTTCTTT

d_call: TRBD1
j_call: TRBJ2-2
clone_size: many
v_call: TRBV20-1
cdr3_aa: CSADTGGNGELFF
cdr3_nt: TGCAGTGCTGATACAGGGGGGAACGGGGAGCTGTTTTTT

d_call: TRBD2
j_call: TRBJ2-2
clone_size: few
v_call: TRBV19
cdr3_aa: CASSIGLAETGELFF
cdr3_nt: TGTGCCAGTAGTATAGGACTAGCGGAGACCGGGGAGCTGTTTTTT

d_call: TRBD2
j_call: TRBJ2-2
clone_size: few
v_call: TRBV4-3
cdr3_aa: CASSLLAGGNTGELFF
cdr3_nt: TGCGCCAGCAGCCTCCTAGCGGGAGGGAACACCGGGGAGCTGTTTTTT

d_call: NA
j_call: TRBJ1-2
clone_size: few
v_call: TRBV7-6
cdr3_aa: CASSSLMGGGGYTF
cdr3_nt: TGTGCCAGCAGCTCCCTTATGGGGGGCGGTGGCTACACCTTC

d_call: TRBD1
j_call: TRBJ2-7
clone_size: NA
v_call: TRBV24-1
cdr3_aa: CATSDPGQGYEQYF
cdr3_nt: TGTGCCACCAGTGACCCGGGACAGGGTTACGAGCAGTACTTC

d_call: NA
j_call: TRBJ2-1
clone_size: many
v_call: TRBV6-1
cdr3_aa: CASRPTGLGVNEQFF
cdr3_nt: TGTGCCAGCAGGCCAACAGGGTTAGGGGTAAATGAGCAGTTCTTC

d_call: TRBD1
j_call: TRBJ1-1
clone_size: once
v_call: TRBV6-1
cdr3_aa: CASSPVPGQGAGRGAFF
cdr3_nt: TGTGCCAGCAGCCCCGTACCTGGACAGGGGGCTGGGAGGGGAGCTTTCTTT

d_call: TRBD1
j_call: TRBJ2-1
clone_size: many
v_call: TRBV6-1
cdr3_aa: CASKRQGVGEQFF
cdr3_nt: TGTGCCAGCAAGAGACAGGGGGTCGGTGAGCAGTTCTTC

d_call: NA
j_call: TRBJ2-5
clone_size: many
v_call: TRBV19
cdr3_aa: CASSIDLLTQETQYF
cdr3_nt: TGTGCCAGTAGTATAGATCTCCTGACACAAGAGACCCAGTACTTC

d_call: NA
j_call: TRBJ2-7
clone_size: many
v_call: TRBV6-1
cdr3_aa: CASTLRWGAGSYEQYF
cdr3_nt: TGTGCCAGCACCCTCCGTTGGGGGGCTGGCTCCTACGAGCAGTACTTC

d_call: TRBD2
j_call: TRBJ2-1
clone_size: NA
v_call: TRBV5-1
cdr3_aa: CASSSKGITGTRAVEQFF
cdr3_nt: TGCGCCAGCAGCTCCAAAGGTATAACCGGGACTAGGGCGGTCGAGCAGTTCTTC